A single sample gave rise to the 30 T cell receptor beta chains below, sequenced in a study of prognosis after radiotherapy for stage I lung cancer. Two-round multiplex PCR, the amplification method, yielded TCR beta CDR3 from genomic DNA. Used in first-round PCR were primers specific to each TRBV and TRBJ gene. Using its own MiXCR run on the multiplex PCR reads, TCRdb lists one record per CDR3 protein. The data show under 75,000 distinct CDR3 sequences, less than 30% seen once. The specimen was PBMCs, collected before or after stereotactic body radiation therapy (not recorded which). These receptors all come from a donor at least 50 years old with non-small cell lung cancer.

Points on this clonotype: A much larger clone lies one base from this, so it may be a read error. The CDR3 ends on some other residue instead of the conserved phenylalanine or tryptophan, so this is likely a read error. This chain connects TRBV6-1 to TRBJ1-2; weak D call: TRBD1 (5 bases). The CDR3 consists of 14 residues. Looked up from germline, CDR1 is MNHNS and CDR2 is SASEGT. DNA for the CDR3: TGTGCCGGCAGTGAATGGGGCGGAAACTATGGCTACACCTTA. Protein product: CAGSEWGGNYGYTL.

Here the CDR3 reads CASSQEEGGPDGTQYF. CDR3 DNA: TGTGCCAGCAGCCAAGAGGAGGGGGGGCCGGATGGGACCCAGTACTTC. The chain links TRBV4-2 to TRBJ2-5, with a tentative D call TRBD2 (7 bases). This CDR3 has 16 amino acids. CDR1 is LGHNA, CDR2 YNFKEQ, per germline. The ends were cut back, 0 bases at V and 7 bases at J, with 18 bases in the middle.

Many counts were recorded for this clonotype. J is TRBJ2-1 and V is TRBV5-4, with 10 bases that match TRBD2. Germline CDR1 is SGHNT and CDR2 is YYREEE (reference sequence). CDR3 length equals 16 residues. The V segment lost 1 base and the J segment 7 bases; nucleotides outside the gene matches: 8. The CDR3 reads CASSLSSGGGGNEQFF. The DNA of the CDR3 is TGTGCCAGCAGCTTGTCTAGCGGGGGTGGGGGTAATGAGCAGTTCTTC.

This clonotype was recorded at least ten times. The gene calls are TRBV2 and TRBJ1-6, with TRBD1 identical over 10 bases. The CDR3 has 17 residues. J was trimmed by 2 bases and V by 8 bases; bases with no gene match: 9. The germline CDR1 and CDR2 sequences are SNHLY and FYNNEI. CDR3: CASSGTGVVPYNSPLHF. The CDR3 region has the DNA TGTGCCAGCTCCGGGACAGGGGTAGTGCCCTATAATTCACCCCTCCACTTT.

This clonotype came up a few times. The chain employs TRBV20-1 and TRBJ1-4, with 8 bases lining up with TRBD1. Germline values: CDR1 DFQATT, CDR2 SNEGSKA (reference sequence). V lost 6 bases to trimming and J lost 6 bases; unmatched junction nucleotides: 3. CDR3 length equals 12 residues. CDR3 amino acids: CSADRGHEKLFF. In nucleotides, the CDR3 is TGCAGTGCAGACAGGGGCCATGAAAAACTGTTTTTT.

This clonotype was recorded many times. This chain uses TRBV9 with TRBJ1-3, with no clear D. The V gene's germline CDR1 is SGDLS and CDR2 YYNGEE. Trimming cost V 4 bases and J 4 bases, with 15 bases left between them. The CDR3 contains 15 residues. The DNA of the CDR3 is TGTGCCAGCAGCCCACGGGGAGGGTCCGGAAACACCATATATTTT. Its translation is CASSPRGGSGNTIYF. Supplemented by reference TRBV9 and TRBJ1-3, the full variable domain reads DSGVTQTPKHLITATGQRVTLRCSPRSGDLSVYWYQQSLDQGLQFLIQYYNGEERAKGNILERFSAQQFPDLHSELNLSSLELGDSALYFCASSPRGGSGNTIYFGEGSWLTVV.

The CDR3 coding sequence is TGCAGCGTTGTAAGGCTAGCGGAGGAGACCCAGTACTTC. Translated, it gives CSVVRLAEETQYF. The chain carries TRBV29-1 and TRBJ2-5; 7 bases align to TRBD2. The junction had 7 bases not matched to a gene; V was cut back by 4 bases and J by 5 bases. The CDR3 consists of 13 residues. The germline CDR1 and CDR2 sequences are SQVTM and ANQGSEA.

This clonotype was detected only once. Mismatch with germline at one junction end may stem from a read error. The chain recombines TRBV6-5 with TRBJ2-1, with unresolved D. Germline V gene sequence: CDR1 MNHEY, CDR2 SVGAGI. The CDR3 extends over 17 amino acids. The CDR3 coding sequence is TGTGCCAGCAGTTACTCGTGGGCCACGAGCTCCTACAATGCGCAGTTCTTC. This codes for CASSYSWATSSYNAQFF.

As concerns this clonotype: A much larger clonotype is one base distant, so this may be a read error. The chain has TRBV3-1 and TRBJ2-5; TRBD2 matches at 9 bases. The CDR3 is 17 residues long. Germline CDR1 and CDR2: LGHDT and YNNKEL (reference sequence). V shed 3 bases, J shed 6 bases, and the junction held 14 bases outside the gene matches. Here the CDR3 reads CASSHAHGRGGPKTQYF. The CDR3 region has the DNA TGTGCCAGCAGCCACGCCCATGGGCGGGGGGGCCCGAAGACCCAGTACTTC.

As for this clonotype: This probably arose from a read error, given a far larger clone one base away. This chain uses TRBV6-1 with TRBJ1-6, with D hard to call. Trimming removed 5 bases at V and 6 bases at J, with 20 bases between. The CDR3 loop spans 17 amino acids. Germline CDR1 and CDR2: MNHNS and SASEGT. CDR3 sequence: CASSYTLSGESNSPLHF. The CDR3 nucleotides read TGTGCCAGCAGTTACACCTTGTCCGGGGAAAGTAATTCACCCCTCCACTTT.

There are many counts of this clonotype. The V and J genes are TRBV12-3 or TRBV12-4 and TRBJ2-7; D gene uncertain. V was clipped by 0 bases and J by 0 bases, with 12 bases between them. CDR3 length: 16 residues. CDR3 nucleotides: TGTGCCAGCAGTTTAGCGGGCATTTCAACCTCCTACGAGCAGTACTTC. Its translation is CASSLAGISTSYEQYF.

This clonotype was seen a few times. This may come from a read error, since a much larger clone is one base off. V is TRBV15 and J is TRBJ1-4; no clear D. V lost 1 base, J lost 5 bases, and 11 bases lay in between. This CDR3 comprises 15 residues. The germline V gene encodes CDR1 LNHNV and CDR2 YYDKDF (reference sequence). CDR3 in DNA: TGTGCCACCAGCAGAGGACATGAGAGGAATGAAAAACTGTTTTTT. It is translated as CATSRGHERNEKLFF.

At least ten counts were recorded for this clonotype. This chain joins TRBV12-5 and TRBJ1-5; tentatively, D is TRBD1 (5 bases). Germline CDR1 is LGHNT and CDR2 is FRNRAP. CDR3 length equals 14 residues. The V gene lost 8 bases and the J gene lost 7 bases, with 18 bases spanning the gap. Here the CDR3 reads CASSYGGSRQPQHF. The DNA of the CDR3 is TGTGCTAGTTCCTATGGGGGTTCAAGGCAGCCCCAGCATTTT.

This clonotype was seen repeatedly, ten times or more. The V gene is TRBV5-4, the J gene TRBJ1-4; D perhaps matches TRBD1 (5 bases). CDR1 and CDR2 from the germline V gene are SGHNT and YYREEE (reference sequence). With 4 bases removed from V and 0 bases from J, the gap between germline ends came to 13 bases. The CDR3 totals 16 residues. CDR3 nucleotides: TGTGCCAGCAGCCATGGGACGGCTACAACTAATGAAAAACTGTTTTTT. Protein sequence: CASSHGTATTNEKLFF. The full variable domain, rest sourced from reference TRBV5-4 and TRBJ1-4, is ETGVTQSPTHLIKTRGQQVTLRCSSQSGHNTVSWYQQALGQGPQFIFQYYREEENGRGNFPPRFSGLQFPNYSSELNVNALELDDSALYLCASSHGTATTNEKLFFGSGTQLSVL.

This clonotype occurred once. The CDR3 coding sequence is TGTGCCATTAGTGTTGTGACACGGTCGGACGAGCAGTACTTC. Protein product: CAISVVTRSDEQYF. V usage is TRBV6-1 and J usage is TRBJ2-7; D gene uncertain. CDR3 length: 14 residues. Germline assignment: CDR1 MNHNS and CDR2 SASEGT. Trimming removed 10 bases from V and 5 bases from J, with 21 bases in between.

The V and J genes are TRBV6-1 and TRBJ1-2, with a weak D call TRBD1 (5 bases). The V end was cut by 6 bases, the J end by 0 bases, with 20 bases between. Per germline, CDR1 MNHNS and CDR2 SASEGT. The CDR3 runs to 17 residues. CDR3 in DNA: TGTGCCAGCAGCATCACGAACTCTGGGGCCACTAACTATGGCTACACCTTC. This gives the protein CASSITNSGATNYGYTF.

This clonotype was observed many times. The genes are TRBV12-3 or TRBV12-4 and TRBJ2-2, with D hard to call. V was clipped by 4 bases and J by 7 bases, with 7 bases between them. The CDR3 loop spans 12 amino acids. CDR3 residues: CASSYSGGELFF. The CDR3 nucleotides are TGTGCCAGCAGTTACTCGGGCGGGGAGCTGTTTTTT.

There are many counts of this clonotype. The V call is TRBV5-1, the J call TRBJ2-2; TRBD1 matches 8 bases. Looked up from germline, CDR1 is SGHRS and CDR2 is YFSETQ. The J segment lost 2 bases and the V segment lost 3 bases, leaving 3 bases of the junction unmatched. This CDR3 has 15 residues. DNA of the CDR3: TGCGCCAGCAGCTCGACAGGGGTCAACACCGGGGAGCTGTTTTTT. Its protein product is CASSSTGVNTGELFF.

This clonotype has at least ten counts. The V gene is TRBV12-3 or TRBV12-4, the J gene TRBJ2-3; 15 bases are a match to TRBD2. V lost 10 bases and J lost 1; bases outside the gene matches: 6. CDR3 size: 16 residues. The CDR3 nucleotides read TGTGCCACCGGGACTAGCGGGGGGCAGGGCACAGATACGCAGTATTTT. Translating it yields CATGTSGGQGTDTQYF.

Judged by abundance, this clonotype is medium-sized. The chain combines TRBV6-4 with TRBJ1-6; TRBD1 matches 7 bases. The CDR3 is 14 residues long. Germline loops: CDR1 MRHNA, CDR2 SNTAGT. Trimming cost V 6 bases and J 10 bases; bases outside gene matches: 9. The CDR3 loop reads CASSPGQHKSPLHF. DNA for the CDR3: TGTGCCAGCAGCCCGGGACAGCACAAATCACCCCTCCACTTT.

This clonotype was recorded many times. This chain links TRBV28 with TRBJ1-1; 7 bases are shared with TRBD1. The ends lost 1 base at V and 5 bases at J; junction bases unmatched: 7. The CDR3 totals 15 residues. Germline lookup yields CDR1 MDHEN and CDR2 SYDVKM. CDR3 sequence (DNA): TGTGCCAGCAGTTTATCGTCAGGGGGAAGGACTGAAGCTTTCTTT. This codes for CASSLSSGGRTEAFF.

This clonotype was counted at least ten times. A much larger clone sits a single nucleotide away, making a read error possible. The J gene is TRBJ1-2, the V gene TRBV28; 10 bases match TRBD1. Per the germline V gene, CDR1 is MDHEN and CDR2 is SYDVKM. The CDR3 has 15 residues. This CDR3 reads CASSARQGAIYDYTF. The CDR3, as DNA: TGTGCCAGCAGTGCTCGACAGGGGGCAATTTATGACTACACCTTC.

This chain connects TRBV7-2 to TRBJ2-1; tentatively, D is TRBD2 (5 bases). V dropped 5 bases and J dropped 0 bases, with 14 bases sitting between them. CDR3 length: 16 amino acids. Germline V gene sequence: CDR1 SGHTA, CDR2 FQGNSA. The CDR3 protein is CASSPKGGSSYNEQFF. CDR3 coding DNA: TGTGCCAGCAGCCCCAAGGGTGGGAGCTCCTACAATGAGCAGTTCTTC.

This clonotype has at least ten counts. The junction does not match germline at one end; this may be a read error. CDR3 sequence (DNA): TGTGCTAGCAGCCCGGGACTAGCGGGGGGAGGCGAGACCCAGTACTTC. This encodes CASSPGLAGGGETQYF. J is TRBJ2-5 and V is TRBV7-7, with 15 bases lining up with TRBD2. Germline V gene lookup returns CDR1 SSHAT and CDR2 FNYEAQ (reference sequence). The CDR3 is made up of 16 amino acids. Full variable domain (remainder filled in from reference TRBV7-7 and TRBJ2-5): GAGVSQSPRYKVTKRGQDVTLRCDPISSHATLYWYQQALGQGPEFLTYFNYEAQPDKSGLPSDRFSAERPEGSISTLTIQRTEQRDSAMYRCASSPGLAGGGETQYFGPGTRLLVL.

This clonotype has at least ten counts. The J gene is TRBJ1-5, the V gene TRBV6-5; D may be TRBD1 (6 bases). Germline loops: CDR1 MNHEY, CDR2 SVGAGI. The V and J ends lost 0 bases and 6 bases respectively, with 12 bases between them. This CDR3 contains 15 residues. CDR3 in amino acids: CASSYSMGAGQPQHF. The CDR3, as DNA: TGTGCCAGCAGTTACTCGATGGGGGCGGGTCAGCCCCAGCATTTT.

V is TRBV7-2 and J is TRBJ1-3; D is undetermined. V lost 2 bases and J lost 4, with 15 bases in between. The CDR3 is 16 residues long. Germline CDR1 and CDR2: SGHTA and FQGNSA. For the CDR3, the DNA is TGTGCCAGCAGCTTATACATGGGGTTATCAGGAAACACCATATATTTT. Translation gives CASSLYMGLSGNTIYF.

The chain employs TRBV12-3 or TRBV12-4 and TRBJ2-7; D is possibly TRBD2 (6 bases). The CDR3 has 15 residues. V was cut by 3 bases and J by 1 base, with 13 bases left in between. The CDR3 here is CASSFGIAESYEQYF. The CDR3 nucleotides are TGTGCCAGCAGTTTTGGTATAGCGGAATCCTACGAGCAGTACTTC.

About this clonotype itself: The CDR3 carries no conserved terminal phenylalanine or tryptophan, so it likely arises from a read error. CDR3 in amino acids: CASSRETSSTDTQYS. CDR3 sequence (DNA): TGCGCCAGCAGCCGCGAGACATCTAGCACAGATACGCAGTATTCT. This chain connects TRBV4-1 to TRBJ2-3, with no clear D. The CDR3 has 15 residues. Trimming removed 4 bases at V and 0 bases at J, with 11 bases between. Germline V lookup: CDR1 MGHRA, CDR2 YSYEKL.

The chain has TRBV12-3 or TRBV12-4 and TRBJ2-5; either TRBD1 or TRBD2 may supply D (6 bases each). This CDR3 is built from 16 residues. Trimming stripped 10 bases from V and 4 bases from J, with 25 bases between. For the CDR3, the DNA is TGTGCCATCACCCGCGCAGCTAGGGGGGTCGGAGAGACCCAGTACTTC. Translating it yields CAITRAARGVGETQYF.

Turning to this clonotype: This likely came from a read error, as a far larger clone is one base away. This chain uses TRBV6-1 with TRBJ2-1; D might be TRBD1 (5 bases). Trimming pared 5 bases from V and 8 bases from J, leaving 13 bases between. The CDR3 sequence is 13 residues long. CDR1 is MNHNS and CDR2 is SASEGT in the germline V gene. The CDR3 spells CASSYWQGDEQFF. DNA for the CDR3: TGTGCCAGCAGTTATTGGCAGGGCGATGAGCAGTTCTTC.